This T cell receptor beta chain was observed in a study of T cell responses to AZD1222 COVID-19 vaccine. The study's findings and limits: At study baseline, merely roughly 6 AZD1222 recipients were seropositive. The sample set comprised mostly white British donors with more females, and clonal diversity was possibly underestimated. Receipt of two AZD1222 doses was followed by a rise in Spike-specific TCR breadth and depth.

As concerns this clone: As yet, its antigen is unknown.

V dropped 8 bases and J dropped 3 bases, with 13 bases sitting between them. The CDR3 sequence is 13 residues long. Germline V CDR1 and CDR2: SEHNR, FQNEAQ (reference sequence). Profiling relied on immunoSEQ multiplex PCR, and the TCRdb table lists in-frame clones only, not all of them. The sample has 65,000 to 95,000 clones, around 92% seen once; the top ten hold around 7.1%. This TCR was recovered from an adult in good health. The chain combines TRBV7-9 with TRBJ1-1; the D gene is possibly TRBD1 (5 bases). The starting material was peripheral blood, obtained on day 0 of MenACWY control vaccination. The CDR3 DNA reads as TGTGCCAGCCAGGGACTTTCGGACACTGAAGCTTTCTTT. Translating it yields CASQGLSDTEAFF.